Listed below are T cell receptor beta chains from one sample, sequenced in a study of blood T cell repertoires in COVID-19. TCRdb keeps only in-frame clones here, not all; method: immunoSEQ multiplex PCR. The sample lists about 120,000 clones; roughly 87% were seen once. The material sequenced was peripheral blood. The source is an older man with acute or convalescent COVID-19. Both conserved end residues are part of each CDR3. Each record gives: clone size, D gene, J gene, V gene, CDR3 protein, CDR3 DNA. The D gene is left open where the match is weak. Some rows mark clone size as missing; the rest say once, few, many or name a class of expanded clone.

clone_size: NA; d_call: TRBD2; j_call: TRBJ2-3; v_call: TRBV7-3; cdr3_aa: CASSLLAAYTDTQYF; cdr3_nt: TGTGCCAGCAGCTTACTAGCGGCTTACACAGATACGCAGTATTTT
clone_size: NA; d_call: TRBD1; j_call: TRBJ1-5; v_call: TRBV2; cdr3_aa: CASRRGDSSNQPQHF; cdr3_nt: TGTGCCAGCAGGAGGGGGGACAGCTCCAATCAGCCCCAGCATTTT
clone_size: NA; d_call: TRBD1; j_call: TRBJ1-1; v_call: TRBV4-1; cdr3_aa: CASSRPQGDSTLRAFF; cdr3_nt: TGCGCCAGCAGCCGCCCCCAGGGGGACAGCACCCTGCGGGCTTTCTTT
clone_size: NA; d_call: TRBD1; j_call: TRBJ1-1; v_call: TRBV19; cdr3_aa: CASKWDSPGTEAFF; cdr3_nt: TGTGCCAGTAAATGGGACAGTCCTGGCACTGAAGCTTTCTTT
clone_size: NA; d_call: NA; j_call: TRBJ1-2; v_call: TRBV7-2; cdr3_aa: CASSPKVQAPYGYTF; cdr3_nt: TGTGCCAGCAGCCCTAAGGTACAGGCCCCGTATGGCTACACCTTC
clone_size: NA; d_call: NA; j_call: TRBJ1-5; v_call: TRBV20-1; cdr3_aa: CSAGVGGPQHF; cdr3_nt: TGCAGTGCAGGGGTGGGGGGGCCCCAGCATTTT
clone_size: NA; d_call: TRBD1; j_call: TRBJ1-4; v_call: TRBV24-1; cdr3_aa: CATSDAQGGTEKLFF; cdr3_nt: TGTGCCACCAGTGACGCACAGGGGGGAACGGAAAAACTGTTTTTT
clone_size: NA; d_call: NA; j_call: TRBJ2-5; v_call: TRBV18; cdr3_aa: CASSPPSSRETQYF; cdr3_nt: TGTGCCAGCTCACCACCAAGTTCCCGGGAGACCCAGTACTTC
clone_size: once; d_call: TRBD1; j_call: TRBJ1-2; v_call: TRBV27; cdr3_aa: CASRGQGGGYTF; cdr3_nt: TGTGCCAGCAGGGGGCAGGGGGGTGGCTACACCTTC
clone_size: NA; d_call: NA; j_call: TRBJ2-3; v_call: TRBV11-2; cdr3_aa: CASSFGVDTQYF; cdr3_nt: TGTGCCAGCAGCTTCGGGGTAGATACGCAGTATTTT
clone_size: NA; d_call: TRBD1; j_call: TRBJ1-6; v_call: TRBV19; cdr3_aa: CASSTAGGGSPLHF; cdr3_nt: TGTGCCAGTAGTACCGCAGGGGGAGGTTCACCCCTCCACTTT
clone_size: NA; d_call: NA; j_call: TRBJ2-2; v_call: TRBV5-1; cdr3_aa: CASSVPLTGELFF; cdr3_nt: TGCGCCAGCAGTGTCCCCCTCACCGGGGAGCTGTTTTTT
clone_size: NA; d_call: NA; j_call: TRBJ1-2; v_call: TRBV6-5; cdr3_aa: CASRRGEGGYGYTF; cdr3_nt: TGTGCCAGCAGGCGGGGGGAAGGGGGCTATGGCTACACCTTC
clone_size: NA; d_call: TRBD2; j_call: TRBJ2-5; v_call: TRBV3-1/TRBV3-2; cdr3_aa: CASSQGWLAGEETQYF; cdr3_nt: TGTGCCAGCAGCCAAGGATGGCTAGCGGGGGAAGAGACCCAGTACTTC
clone_size: NA; d_call: TRBD2; j_call: TRBJ2-5; v_call: TRBV9; cdr3_aa: CASSSGLGETQYF; cdr3_nt: TGTGCCAGCAGCTCGGGACTAGGAGAGACCCAGTACTTC
clone_size: NA; d_call: TRBD2; j_call: TRBJ2-3; v_call: TRBV3-1/TRBV3-2; cdr3_aa: CASSPRTSGSADTQYF; cdr3_nt: TGTGCCAGCAGTCCCCGGACTAGCGGGAGTGCAGATACGCAGTATTTT
clone_size: NA; d_call: TRBD1; j_call: TRBJ2-7; v_call: TRBV11-2; cdr3_aa: CASSRNDRGTTYEQYF; cdr3_nt: TGTGCCAGCAGCCGCAACGACAGGGGAACGACCTACGAGCAGTACTTC
clone_size: NA; d_call: NA; j_call: TRBJ1-4; v_call: TRBV28; cdr3_aa: CASIPTPFNEKLFF; cdr3_nt: TGTGCCAGCATCCCGACTCCATTTAATGAAAAACTGTTTTTT
clone_size: NA; d_call: NA; j_call: TRBJ2-7; v_call: TRBV7-7; cdr3_aa: CASSPAGQRREQYF; cdr3_nt: TGTGCTAGCAGCCCTGCGGGACAGCGCCGAGAGCAGTACTTC
clone_size: NA; d_call: NA; j_call: TRBJ2-7; v_call: TRBV11-3; cdr3_aa: CASSLGGGSYEQYF; cdr3_nt: TGTGCCAGCAGCTTAGGAGGGGGCTCCTACGAGCAGTACTTC
clone_size: NA; d_call: TRBD2; j_call: TRBJ2-7; v_call: TRBV7-9; cdr3_aa: CASSRGLAGVGYEQYF; cdr3_nt: TGTGCCAGCAGCCGGGGACTAGCGGGAGTCGGCTACGAGCAGTACTTC
clone_size: once; d_call: NA; j_call: TRBJ1-2; v_call: TRBV2; cdr3_aa: CASSDLGQNYGYTF; cdr3_nt: TGTGCCAGCAGTGATCTTGGGCAGAACTATGGCTACACCTTC
clone_size: NA; d_call: NA; j_call: TRBJ2-5; v_call: TRBV11-3; cdr3_aa: CASSLAGIETQYF; cdr3_nt: TGTGCCAGCAGCTTAGCAGGAATAGAGACCCAGTACTTC
clone_size: NA; d_call: NA; j_call: TRBJ1-2; v_call: TRBV27; cdr3_aa: CASRPGRSYGYTF; cdr3_nt: TGTGCCAGCCGCCCGGGGAGGTCATACGGCTACACCTTC
clone_size: NA; d_call: TRBD1; j_call: TRBJ1-4; v_call: TRBV7-2; cdr3_aa: CASSLAYGTAYEKLFF; cdr3_nt: TGTGCCAGCAGCTTAGCTTACGGGACAGCCTATGAAAAACTGTTTTTT
clone_size: NA; d_call: NA; j_call: TRBJ1-2; v_call: TRBV2; cdr3_aa: CASNRDNYGYTF; cdr3_nt: TGTGCCAGTAACAGGGATAACTATGGCTACACCTTC
clone_size: NA; d_call: NA; j_call: TRBJ1-2; v_call: TRBV6-5; cdr3_aa: CASTETGLYGYTF; cdr3_nt: TGTGCCAGCACCGAGACAGGTCTCTATGGCTACACCTTC
clone_size: NA; d_call: NA; j_call: TRBJ1-6; v_call: TRBV7-8; cdr3_aa: CASSLKVGSNGINSPLHF; cdr3_nt: TGTGCCAGCAGCCTCAAAGTCGGCTCTAACGGGATTAATTCACCCCTCCACTTT
clone_size: few; d_call: NA; j_call: TRBJ1-2; v_call: TRBV30; cdr3_aa: CAWTAGTSGGYTF; cdr3_nt: TGTGCCTGGACTGCCGGGACATCGGGCGGCTACACCTTC
clone_size: NA; d_call: NA; j_call: TRBJ1-1; v_call: TRBV28; cdr3_aa: CASSRGTTANTEAFF; cdr3_nt: TGTGCCAGCAGTAGGGGGACGACAGCGAACACTGAAGCTTTCTTT
clone_size: NA; d_call: TRBD1; j_call: TRBJ2-3; v_call: TRBV6-2/TRBV6-3; cdr3_aa: CASSRGTVTADTQYF; cdr3_nt: TGTGCCAGCAGTCGTGGGACAGTAACAGCAGATACGCAGTATTTT
clone_size: once; d_call: TRBD1; j_call: TRBJ2-5; v_call: TRBV6-5; cdr3_aa: CASSYSQGEETQYF; cdr3_nt: TGTGCCAGCAGTTACTCCCAGGGGGAAGAGACCCAGTACTTC
clone_size: NA; d_call: NA; j_call: TRBJ1-5; v_call: TRBV19; cdr3_aa: CASSQGAYSNQPQHF; cdr3_nt: TGTGCCAGTAGCCAGGGTGCCTATAGCAATCAGCCCCAGCATTTT
clone_size: NA; d_call: TRBD1; j_call: TRBJ1-2; v_call: TRBV5-6; cdr3_aa: CAGSTTQGMGDGYTF; cdr3_nt: TGTGCCGGTTCTACCACACAGGGGATGGGGGATGGCTACACCTTC
clone_size: NA; d_call: NA; j_call: TRBJ2-1; v_call: TRBV25-1; cdr3_aa: CATQGGSSYNEQFF; cdr3_nt: TGTGCCACCCAGGGCGGTAGCTCCTACAATGAGCAGTTCTTC